These 28 T cell receptor beta chains originate from one sample sequenced in a study of blood T cell repertoires in COVID-19. The assay was immunoSEQ multiplex PCR, and TCRdb's table has in-frame clones only and misses some. Seen here are 190,000 or so clones, around 87% observed once, and the top ten hold 2.7%. The specimen was peripheral blood. All receptors derive from a man in his forties or fifties with active or convalescent COVID-19.

The chain combines TRBV2 with TRBJ1-6, with unresolved D. Trimming took off 4 bases at V and 7 bases at J, with 14 bases between the two ends. This CDR3 spans 15 amino acids. Germline V gives CDR1 SNHLY, CDR2 FYNNEI. CDR3 coding DNA: TGTGCCAGCAGTGCCACCGTGGGCAGGAATTCACCCCTCCACTTT. This codes for CASSATVGRNSPLHF.

This clone has a handful of counts. V gene TRBV5-6 combines with J gene TRBJ1-2, with no clear D. The germline V gene has CDR1 SGHDT and CDR2 YYEEEE. The length of the CDR3 is 13 residues. The ends were cut back, 0 bases at V and 5 bases at J, with 8 bases in the middle. The CDR3 region has the DNA TGTGCCAGCAGCTTGGCGGCAGGTTATGGCTACACCTTC. This gives the protein CASSLAAGYGYTF.

The chain uses TRBV18 and TRBJ1-2, with TRBD1 as a possible D gene (6 bases). Between the trimmed V and J ends, which lost 3 bases and 5 bases, there was a span of 10 bases. This CDR3 spans 13 amino acids. CDR1 is KGHSH and CDR2 is LQKENI in the germline V gene. The CDR3 here is CASSPGDTYGYTF. CDR3 nucleotide sequence: TGTGCCAGCTCACCCGGGGACACTTATGGCTACACCTTC.

The CDR3 is CASGLGIWNRARETQYF. CDR3 nucleotide sequence: TGTGCTAGTGGTTTGGGAATCTGGAACAGGGCAAGGGAGACCCAGTACTTC. V usage is TRBV12-5 and J usage is TRBJ2-5; weak D call: TRBD1 (6 bases). The CDR3 covers 17 residues. Germline V gene data show CDR1 as LGHNT and CDR2 as FRNRAP. The V gene lost 1 base and the J gene lost 5 bases, with 20 bases spanning the gap.

This chain uses TRBV10-3 with TRBJ1-5; unclear D gene. Trimming took 4 bases from V and 1 from J, leaving 5 bases between them. The CDR3 has 13 residues. Germline assignment: CDR1 ENHRY and CDR2 SYGVKD. The CDR3: CAISVESNQPQHF. DNA for the CDR3: TGTGCCATCAGTGTAGAGAGCAATCAGCCCCAGCATTTT.

The chain recombines TRBV7-9 with TRBJ2-1, with unresolved D. The CDR3 loop spans 16 amino acids. Germline V gene sequence: CDR1 SEHNR, CDR2 FQNEAQ (reference sequence). Trimming left V 4 bases short and J 6 bases short, with 19 bases between. The CDR3 DNA sequence: TGTGCCAGCAGCTCCTTCCTTTCCGGGTCCCCCAATGAGCAGTTCTTC. Its translation is CASSSFLSGSPNEQFF.

V and J are TRBV6-2 or TRBV6-3 and TRBJ1-1; D unclear. The germline V gene encodes CDR1 MNHEY and CDR2 SVGEGT. V was clipped by 2 bases and J by 4 bases, with 5 bases between them. The CDR3 consists of 12 residues. As DNA, the CDR3 is TGTGCCAGCAGTTACGGCAGCACTGAAGCTTTCTTT. It codes for CASSYGSTEAFF.

This chain's CDR3 is CASRSQGGRNTEAFF. Written as DNA, the CDR3 is TGTGCCAGCAGGTCACAGGGGGGGAGGAACACTGAAGCTTTCTTT. The rearrangement links TRBV28 to TRBJ1-1; the match to TRBD1 covers 8 bases. The CDR3 covers 15 residues. Germline loops: CDR1 MDHEN, CDR2 SYDVKM. V shed 6 bases, J shed 1 base, and the junction held 7 bases outside the gene matches.

The chain couples TRBV28 to TRBJ1-1; a possible D gene is TRBD1 (5 bases). The CDR3 spans 14 residues. V was trimmed by 3 bases and J by 5 bases, leaving 13 bases between them. Per germline, CDR1 MDHEN and CDR2 SYDVKM. CDR3 sequence: CASSFGGVGTEAFF. For the CDR3, the DNA is TGTGCCAGCAGTTTCGGGGGAGTGGGAACTGAAGCTTTCTTT.

V gene TRBV19 combines with J gene TRBJ1-2; 11 bases map to TRBD1. The CDR3 spans 14 residues. J gave up 8 bases and V 3 bases, and 5 bases lay outside the gene matches. Germline CDR1 reads LNHDA; CDR2 reads SQIVND (reference sequence). The CDR3 is CASSIGQGARGYTF. The CDR3 DNA follows: TGTGCCAGTAGTATCGGACAGGGGGCGAGAGGCTACACCTTC.

This rearrangement joins TRBV10-3 to TRBJ2-7, with 10 bases identical to TRBD1. V dropped 10 bases and J dropped 3; count of bases not matched to a gene: 9. The CDR3 totals 14 residues. Germline CDR1 reads ENHRY; CDR2 reads SYGVKD. The CDR3 DNA reads TGTGCCACACATCCGGGACAGGGGATCTACGAGCAGTACTTC. Amino acids: CATHPGQGIYEQYF.

The count of this clone is one. The same CDR3 arises from other DNA sequences in this sample as well. The CDR3 spells CASSQAGSNQPQHF. DNA for the CDR3: TGTGCCAGCAGCCAAGCTGGCAGCAATCAGCCCCAGCATTTT. The rearrangement joins TRBV3-1 (or the pseudogene TRBV3-2) to TRBJ1-5, with D hard to call. This CDR3 has 14 residues. Germline CDR1 is LGHDT and CDR2 is YNNKEL (reference sequence). Trimming removed 1 base at V and 1 base at J, with 5 bases between.

This chain links TRBV2 with TRBJ1-6; no definite D call. Germline-derived CDR1 and CDR2 are SNHLY and FYNNEI. V was clipped by 4 bases and J by 5 bases, with 12 bases between them. CDR3 length: 15 residues. CDR3: CASSGDSLDNSPLHF. The CDR3 nucleotides are TGTGCCAGCAGTGGCGATAGCTTGGATAATTCACCCCTCCACTTT.

The CDR3 region is CASSQGTNQPQHF. CDR3 DNA: TGCGCCAGCAGTCAGGGAACAAATCAGCCCCAGCATTTT. The V gene is TRBV10-2, the J gene TRBJ1-5; TRBD1 is a possible D gene (5 bases). The CDR3 runs 13 residues. V was pared by 5 bases and J by 4 bases, with 9 bases between. Germline lookup yields CDR1 WSHSY and CDR2 SAAADI.

The table lists this clone with a few counts. The sample contains more than one DNA sequence encoding this CDR3. J is TRBJ2-7 and V is TRBV3-1 (or the pseudogene TRBV3-2), with 7 bases matching TRBD1. Losses at the gene ends were 1 base for V and 4 bases for J; bases not matched to a gene: 1. Germline loops: CDR1 LGHDT, CDR2 YNNKEL (reference sequence). The CDR3 totals 13 residues. CDR3 bases: TGTGCCAGCAGCCAAGGACAGGGTTACGAGCAGTACTTC. Its protein product is CASSQGQGYEQYF.

The chain links TRBV6-1 to TRBJ1-1; D remains unclear. V was clipped by 0 bases and J by 3 bases, with 8 bases between them. In germline, CDR1 is MNHNS, CDR2 SASEGT. The CDR3 contains 14 residues. CDR3 loop: CASSEAGSDTEAFF. CDR3 in DNA: TGTGCCAGCAGTGAAGCCGGGTCGGACACTGAAGCTTTCTTT.

This chain connects TRBV15 to TRBJ2-3, with TRBD2 matching 8 bases. Trimming removed 3 bases from V and 4 bases from J; junction bases left unmatched: 6. CDR1 and CDR2 (germline): LNHNV, YYDKDF (reference sequence). This CDR3 is built from 15 residues. CDR3 loop: CATSRGRGGADTQYF. The DNA for the CDR3 is TGTGCCACCAGCAGGGGTCGGGGGGGAGCAGATACGCAGTATTTT. Using reference TRBV15 and TRBJ2-3 for the parts outside the CDR3, the full variable domain is DAMVIQNPRYQVTQFGKPVTLSCSQTLNHNVMYWYQQKSSQAPKLLFHYYDKDFNNEADTPDNFQSRRPNTSFCFLDIRSPGLGDTAMYLCATSRGRGGADTQYFGPGTRLTVL.

J is TRBJ2-1 and V is TRBV30; 9 nucleotides line up with TRBD2. The germline V gene encodes CDR1 GTSNPN and CDR2 SVGIG (reference sequence). The CDR3 totals 12 residues. Trimming cost V 4 bases and J 9 bases; bases outside gene matches: 4. The CDR3 DNA is TGTGCCTGGAACCAACTAGCGGGTGAGCAGTTCTTC. Translated: CAWNQLAGEQFF.

V gene TRBV28 combines with J gene TRBJ1-3, with a possible D match to TRBD1 (6 bases). The CDR3 totals 15 residues. Germline V gene sequence: CDR1 MDHEN, CDR2 SYDVKM. V gave up 5 bases and J gave up 4 bases, with 15 bases separating them. Here the CDR3 DNA reads TGTGCCAGCAGTCGAGACAGGCCAGCGGGAAACACCATATATTTT. This translates into CASSRDRPAGNTIYF. Variable domain in full (rest from reference TRBV28 and TRBJ1-3): DVKVTQSSRYLVKRTGEKVFLECVQDMDHENMFWYRQDPGLGLRLIYFSYDVKMKEKGDIPEGYSVSREKKERFSLILESASTNQTSMYLCASSRDRPAGNTIYFGEGSWLTVV.

J is TRBJ2-3 and V is TRBV7-8; D remains unclear. This CDR3 spans 12 amino acids. In germline, CDR1 is SGHVS, CDR2 FQNEAQ. Trimming shortened V by 5 bases and J by 2 bases, and 5 bases separated the two germline ends. The CDR3 loop reads CASSPYTDTQYF. For the CDR3, the DNA is TGTGCCAGCAGCCCCTACACAGATACGCAGTATTTT.

The chain couples TRBV7-2 to TRBJ2-2; D is uncertain. Germline CDR1 is SGHTA and CDR2 is FQGNSA. This CDR3 has 16 amino acids. V was clipped by 1 base and J by 0 bases, with 9 bases between them. CDR3 nucleotide sequence: TGTGCCAGCAGCTTAGATGTAACACCGAACACCGGGGAGCTGTTTTTT. Its protein is CASSLDVTPNTGELFF.

The V call is TRBV7-9, the J call TRBJ2-7; D not resolved. This CDR3 spans 13 amino acids. The V and J ends lost 2 bases and 2 bases respectively, with 7 bases between them. The germline gives CDR1 SEHNR, CDR2 FQNEAQ (reference sequence). The CDR3 reads CASSLFSTYEQYF. The CDR3 DNA follows: TGTGCCAGCAGCTTATTTAGTACCTACGAGCAGTACTTC. The full variable domain, with the rest looked up from reference TRBV7-9 and TRBJ2-7, is DTGVSQNPRHKITKRGQNVTFRCDPISEHNRLYWYRQTLGQGPEFLTYFQNEAQLEKSRLLSDRFSAERPKGSFSTLEIQRTEQGDSAMYLCASSLFSTYEQYFGPGTRLTVT.

This chain joins TRBV6-5 and TRBJ2-2, with 9 bases identical to TRBD2. Trimming cost V 8 bases and J 0 bases; bases outside gene matches: 4. The CDR3 consists of 15 residues. Germline V gene sequence: CDR1 MNHEY, CDR2 SVGAGI. CDR3 loop: CASLRLAANTGELFF. The DNA for the CDR3 is TGTGCCAGCCTCCGACTAGCGGCGAACACCGGGGAGCTGTTTTTT.

This chain connects TRBV10-3 to TRBJ2-3; 14 nucleotides match TRBD2. CDR3 length: 15 amino acids. Germline V lookup: CDR1 ENHRY, CDR2 SYGVKD. The V segment lost 10 bases and the J segment 2 bases; nucleotides outside the gene matches: 5. The CDR3 nucleotides are TGTGCCACCCAGGGACTAGCGGGGGCCACAGATACGCAGTATTTT. Its protein product is CATQGLAGATDTQYF.

The genes are TRBV7-2 and TRBJ2-2; D may be TRBD2 (6 bases). The CDR3 consists of 15 residues. Trimming took 5 bases from V and 4 from J, leaving 14 bases between them. Germline CDR1 SGHTA, CDR2 FQGNSA. The CDR3 DNA follows: TGTGCCAGCAGCCCTGCGGGGCAAGTCACCGGGGAGCTGTTTTTT. It yields the protein CASSPAGQVTGELFF.

The chain recombines TRBV5-1 with TRBJ2-7; no firm D call. V dropped 0 bases and J dropped 1 base, with 14 bases sitting between them. The germline gives CDR1 SGHRS, CDR2 YFSETQ. This CDR3 has 16 amino acids. The CDR3 sequence: CASSLAPPGSSYEQYF. CDR3 nucleotides: TGCGCCAGCAGCTTGGCACCCCCAGGAAGTTCCTACGAGCAGTACTTC.

The rearrangement joins TRBV28 to TRBJ2-3; maybe TRBD2 (6 bases). The CDR3 spans 19 residues. Germline V gene sequence: CDR1 MDHEN, CDR2 SYDVKM. Trimming stripped 2 bases from V and 2 bases from J, with 23 bases between. The DNA for the CDR3 is TGTGCCAGCAGTTTACTCTTTCTCGGGGAGGCGGAGACCACAGATACGCAGTATTTT. Its protein is CASSLLFLGEAETTDTQYF.

J is TRBJ2-2 and V is TRBV25-1; tentatively, D is TRBD2 (6 bases). This CDR3 comprises 15 residues. Per germline, CDR1 MGHDK and CDR2 SYGVNS. Trimming removed 3 bases at V and 0 bases at J, with 8 bases between. The CDR3 nucleotides are TGTGCCAGCAGTGAGCGGGGAGCGAACACCGGGGAGCTGTTTTTT. This translates into CASSERGANTGELFF.